This T cell receptor beta chain derives from a study of blood T cell repertoires in COVID-19. Sequenced by immunoSEQ multiplex PCR; TCRdb stores in-frame clones only, minus some. The data contain around 210,000 clones, 85% of them seen just once; the ten biggest clones take up about 5.1%. Material for sequencing was peripheral blood. The receptor's source is a man aged 50-60 years with COVID-19, enrolled during active disease.

CDR3 loop: CASSQEPGQVNQPQHF. Written as DNA, the CDR3 is TGTGCCAGCAGCCAAGAACCGGGACAGGTCAATCAGCCCCAGCATTTT. V and J are TRBV4-2 and TRBJ1-5; 8 bases map to TRBD1. This CDR3 contains 16 residues. Germline V gene lookup returns CDR1 LGHNA and CDR2 YNFKEQ. With 0 bases clipped from V and 3 bases from J, the junction kept 4 bases outside the gene matches.